A single TCR beta chain is shown here with its context. This specimen belongs to a study of T cell changes during pregnancy in multiple sclerosis. The CDR3 covers 15 residues. Per germline, CDR1 MGHRA and CDR2 YSYEKL. The V segment lost 1 base and the J segment 5 bases; nucleotides outside the gene matches: 4. Assay: immunoSEQ multiplex PCR; the TCRdb copy retains only in-frame clones and omits some. The sample records 65,000 to 80,000 clones, 85% to 95% being singletons. Specimen: CD4+ T cells from peripheral blood mononuclear cells, collected before pregnancy. This receptor was identified in a female donor with multiple sclerosis, enrolled in a pregnancy study. J is TRBJ2-5 and V is TRBV4-1; 10 bases are shared with TRBD1. CDR3 DNA sequence: TGCGCCAGCAGCCAAGGACAGGGGGCGGAGGAGACCCAGTACTTC. Protein sequence: CASSQGQGAEETQYF.